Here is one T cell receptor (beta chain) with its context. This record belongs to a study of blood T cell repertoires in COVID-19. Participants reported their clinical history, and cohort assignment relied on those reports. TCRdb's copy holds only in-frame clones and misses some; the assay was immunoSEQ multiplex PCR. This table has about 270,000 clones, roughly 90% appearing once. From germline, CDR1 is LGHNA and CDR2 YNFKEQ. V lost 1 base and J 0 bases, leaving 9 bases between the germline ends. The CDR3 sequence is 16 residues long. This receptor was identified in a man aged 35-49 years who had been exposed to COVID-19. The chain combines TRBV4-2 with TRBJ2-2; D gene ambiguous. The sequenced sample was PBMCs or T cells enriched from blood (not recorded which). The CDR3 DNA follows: TGTGCCAGCAGCCAAGGAGCCACCACGAACACCGGGGAGCTGTTTTTT. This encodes CASSQGATTNTGELFF.